This is a list of T cell receptor beta chains from one sample in a study of blood T cell repertoires in COVID-19. Profiling relied on immunoSEQ multiplex PCR, and the TCRdb table lists in-frame clones only, not all of them. The sample records approximately 210,000 clones, roughly 90% being singletons. Sequencing input: PBMCs or T cells enriched from blood (not recorded which). The receptors originated from a woman aged 18-29 years who had recovered from COVID-19. Both conserved end residues are part of each CDR3. D genes are given only for firm matches. Size values are once, few and many counts, or a class for expanded clones, and some rows have none.

clone size	V gene	J gene	D gene	CDR3 protein	CDR3 DNA
-	TRBV6-1	TRBJ2-7	-	CASSDSLRREQYF	TGTGCCAGCAGTGATAGTCTACGGAGGGAGCAGTACTTC
-	TRBV27	TRBJ1-5	-	CASSSQGGPQHF	TGTGCCAGCAGCAGTCAGGGCGGACCCCAGCATTTT
-	TRBV7-9	TRBJ1-6	-	CASSLILNSPLHF	TGTGCCAGCAGCCTGATACTTAATTCACCCCTCCACTTT
-	TRBV2	TRBJ1-2	-	CASTLEWGGRNGYTF	TGTGCCAGCACCTTAGAATGGGGAGGTCGGAATGGCTACACCTTC
-	TRBV2	TRBJ2-7	-	CASSEPGEQYF	TGTGCCAGCAGTGAACCGGGCGAGCAGTACTTC
-	TRBV27	TRBJ2-7	-	CASSYRGFSSYEQYF	TGTGCCAGCAGTTATCGGGGATTCAGCTCCTACGAGCAGTACTTC
once	TRBV18	TRBJ2-1	-	CASSPLTRMEYNEQFF	TGTGCCAGCTCACCTTTGACAAGGATGGAATACAATGAGCAGTTCTTC
once	TRBV4-1	TRBJ2-7	-	CASSSGGLPETHEQYF	TGCGCCAGCAGCTCTGGCGGACTGCCCGAGACCCACGAGCAGTACTTC
-	TRBV2	TRBJ1-5	TRBD1	CASTGYRGHQPQHF	TGTGCCAGCACTGGGTACAGGGGGCATCAGCCCCAGCATTTT
once	TRBV28	TRBJ2-1	TRBD2	CASRRTSGGANEQFF	TGTGCCAGCAGACGCACTAGCGGGGGGGCCAATGAGCAGTTCTTC
-	TRBV7-2	TRBJ2-7	TRBD1	CASSSGGGYEQYF	TGTGCCAGCAGCTCAGGGGGTGGGTACGAGCAGTACTTC
-	TRBV7-3	TRBJ2-1	TRBD1	CASSPGGRGRNEQFF	TGTGCCAGCAGCCCAGGGGGCAGGGGGCGCAATGAGCAGTTCTTC
-	TRBV4-1	TRBJ2-7	-	CASSQTRGSEQYF	TGCGCCAGCAGCCAAACAAGGGGGAGCGAGCAGTACTTC
few	TRBV5-6	TRBJ1-1	-	CASSGNRELNTEAFF	TGTGCCAGCAGCGGAAACAGGGAGCTGAACACTGAAGCTTTCTTT
-	TRBV14	TRBJ2-7	TRBD2	CASRNRGDYEQYF	TGTGCCAGCCGAAACCGGGGGGACTACGAGCAGTACTTC
-	TRBV19	TRBJ1-3	-	CASGTGVDTIYF	TGTGCCAGTGGTACGGGGGTAGACACCATATATTTT
-	TRBV6-5	TRBJ1-4	-	CASSYPTENEKLFF	TGTGCCAGCAGTTACCCCACAGAAAATGAAAAACTGTTTTTT
-	TRBV5-6	TRBJ2-2	-	CASSITRAVSGTGELFF	TGTGCCAGCAGCATAACCCGAGCCGTAAGCGGCACCGGGGAGCTGTTTTTT
-	TRBV5-1	TRBJ2-1	-	CASSLNPGGPNEQFF	TGCGCCAGCAGCTTGAACCCCGGGGGGCCCAATGAGCAGTTCTTC
-	TRBV5-3	TRBJ1-6	-	CARSPRGSSPLHF	TGTGCCAGAAGCCCCAGGGGCAGTTCACCCCTCCACTTT
-	TRBV19	TRBJ2-1	TRBD2	CASSRAGGLLDEQFF	TGTGCCAGTAGTAGGGCGGGGGGTCTTTTGGATGAGCAGTTCTTC
-	TRBV27	TRBJ2-2	-	CASSRAGYTGELFF	TGTGCCAGCAGCCGGGCGGGCTACACCGGGGAGCTGTTTTTT
-	TRBV2	TRBJ1-1	-	CATAIPEAFF	TGTGCCACCGCGATCCCTGAAGCTTTCTTT
-	TRBV2	TRBJ2-5	TRBD2	CASQASGWETQYF	TGTGCCAGCCAGGCTAGCGGGTGGGAGACCCAGTACTTC
-	TRBV20-1	TRBJ2-5	-	CSARARETQYF	TGCAGTGCTAGAGCCCGAGAGACCCAGTACTTC
once	TRBV30	TRBJ1-1	-	CAWSSGGELDRTEAFF	TGTGCCTGGAGTTCGGGGGGCGAACTTGACCGAACTGAAGCTTTCTTT
-	TRBV14	TRBJ1-1	-	CASSQFQSRVDEAFF	TGTGCCAGCAGCCAATTTCAATCCAGGGTGGATGAAGCTTTCTTT
-	TRBV4-1	TRBJ1-2	-	CASSQGAANYGYTF	TGCGCCAGCAGCCAAGGGGCAGCTAACTATGGCTACACCTTC
-	TRBV5-6	TRBJ1-1	-	CASSSVDRNTEAFF	TGTGCCAGCAGCTCTGTGGACAGGAACACTGAAGCTTTCTTT
-	TRBV5-4	TRBJ2-5	TRBD2	CASNPVGLAGQETQYF	TGTGCCAGCAACCCAGTGGGACTAGCGGGGCAAGAGACCCAGTACTTC